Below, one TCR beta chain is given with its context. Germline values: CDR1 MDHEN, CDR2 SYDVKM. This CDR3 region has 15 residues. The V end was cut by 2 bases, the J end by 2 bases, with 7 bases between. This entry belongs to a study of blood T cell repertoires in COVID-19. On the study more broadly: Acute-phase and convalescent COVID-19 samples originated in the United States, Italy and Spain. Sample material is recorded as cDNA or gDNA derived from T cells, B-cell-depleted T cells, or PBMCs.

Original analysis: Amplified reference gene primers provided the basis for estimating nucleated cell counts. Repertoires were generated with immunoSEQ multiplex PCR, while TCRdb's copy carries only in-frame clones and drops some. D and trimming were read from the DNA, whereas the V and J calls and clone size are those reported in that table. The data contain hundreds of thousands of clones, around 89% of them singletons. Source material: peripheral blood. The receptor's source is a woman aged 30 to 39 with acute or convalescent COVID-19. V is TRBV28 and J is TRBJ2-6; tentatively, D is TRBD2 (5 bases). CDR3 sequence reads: CASSLVGAGANVLTF. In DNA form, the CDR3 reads TGTGCCAGCAGTTTAGTCGGGGCTGGGGCCAACGTCCTGACTTTC.